The 27 T cell receptor beta chains below all came from one sample that was sequenced in a study of shared clonotypes between healthy human individuals. Some clones are missing from TCRdb's copy, which holds only in-frame ones; the method was immunoSEQ multiplex PCR. The sample consists of roughly 2.1 million clones, 90% to 95% of them appearing once. CD8 cells classed as naive were CD45RO-negative and positively selected for CCR7, excluding terminally differentiated effector memory CD45RA+ cells. What was sequenced was naive CD8+ T cells from PBMCs. The receptor set was obtained from a man aged 18 to 29 in good health. Some clones in this sample may be carry-over from other donors' samples.

As regards this clone: Other DNA sequences within the sample encode an identical CDR3. The V gene is TRBV5-1, the J gene TRBJ2-3; D might be TRBD2 (5 bases). The CDR3 consists of 13 residues. Germline V gene data show CDR1 as SGHRS and CDR2 as YFSETQ. V was cut by 0 bases and J by 6 bases, with 8 bases left in between. The CDR3 region is CASSLGGMDTQYF. The CDR3 DNA sequence: TGCGCCAGCAGCTTGGGAGGGATGGATACGCAGTATTTT. The full variable domain, with the rest looked up from reference TRBV5-1 and TRBJ2-3, is KAGVTQTPRYLIKTRGQQVTLSCSPISGHRSVSWYQQTPGQGLQFLFEYFSETQRNKGNFPGRFSGRQFSNSRSEMNVSTLELGDSALYLCASSLGGMDTQYFGPGTRLTVL.

The chain uses TRBV28 and TRBJ1-2, with a tentative D call TRBD1 (6 bases). The germline gives CDR1 MDHEN, CDR2 SYDVKM. Trimming stripped 2 bases from V and 3 bases from J, with 16 bases between. CDR3 length: 16 amino acids. CDR3 sequence reads: CASSLTGFGVDYGYTF. DNA of the CDR3: TGTGCCAGCAGTTTAACAGGGTTTGGGGTGGACTATGGCTACACCTTC.

The chain has TRBV7-9 and TRBJ2-2; tentatively, D is TRBD1 (6 bases). Germline assignment: CDR1 SEHNR and CDR2 FQNEAQ (reference sequence). V lost 5 bases and J lost 6, with 16 bases in between. The CDR3 consists of 15 residues. CDR3: CASSMKTGGSGELFF. The CDR3 DNA sequence: TGTGCCAGCAGCATGAAGACAGGTGGTTCCGGGGAGCTGTTTTTT.

The rearrangement uses TRBV5-1 and TRBJ2-7; 7 bases are a match to TRBD1. Looked up from germline, CDR1 is SGHRS and CDR2 is YFSETQ. Losses at the gene ends were 2 bases for V and 3 bases for J; bases not matched to a gene: 5. CDR3 size: 14 residues. The DNA for the CDR3 is TGCGCCAGCAGCTTAGGGGGCAGATACTACGAGCAGTACTTC. This codes for CASSLGGRYYEQYF.

This clone was observed a single time. The same CDR3 is also encoded by other DNA sequences in this sample. V gene TRBV27 combines with J gene TRBJ1-1; D call uncertain. The CDR3 runs 14 residues. Per germline, CDR1 MNHEY and CDR2 SMNVEV (reference sequence). Trimming removed 0 bases at V and 4 bases at J, with 9 bases between. DNA of the CDR3: TGTGCCAGCAGTTTATCCGGGGAAGGCACTGAAGCTTTCTTT. Translation: CASSLSGEGTEAFF.

The chain links TRBV7-9 to TRBJ1-2, with D hard to call. Trimming left V 5 bases short and J 5 bases short, with 21 bases between. Germline lookup yields CDR1 SEHNR and CDR2 FQNEAQ (reference sequence). The CDR3 contains 16 residues. The CDR3 reads CASSPKAGPDRYGYTF. The CDR3 DNA follows: TGTGCCAGCAGCCCTAAAGCGGGTCCGGATAGGTATGGCTACACCTTC.

V is TRBV28 and J is TRBJ2-7; 8 nucleotides align to TRBD2. The CDR3 consists of 14 residues. CDR1 is MDHEN, CDR2 SYDVKM, per germline. After removal of 8 bases from V and 5 bases from J, the junction contained 11 bases not matched to a gene. In DNA form, the CDR3 reads TGTGCCAGCCGGGGACTAGGGCCTTGGGACGAGCAGTACTTC. Its translation: CASRGLGPWDEQYF.

The rearrangement joins TRBV6-6 to TRBJ2-5, with a tentative D call TRBD1 (6 bases). Germline CDR1 is MNHNY and CDR2 is SVGAGI (reference sequence). The CDR3 totals 15 residues. Deletions cut 2 bases from V and 4 bases from J, with 14 bases between. The CDR3 coding sequence is TGTGCCAGCAGTTACACCCAGGGGCAGGCAGAGACCCAGTACTTC. This sequence encodes CASSYTQGQAETQYF.

The V and J genes are TRBV19 and TRBJ2-7; a weak D match, TRBD1 (5 bases). Germline-derived CDR1 and CDR2 are LNHDA and SQIVND (reference sequence). This CDR3 has 13 amino acids. V lost 11 bases to trimming and J lost 0 bases, with 14 bases between them. The CDR3 bases are TGTGCCGCGAAAGGGGTCAACTCCTACGAGCAGTACTTC. Translated, it gives CAAKGVNSYEQYF.

The chain's CDR3 is CASSLQRTGVTAFF. CDR3 nucleotides: TGTGCCAGCAGTCTACAAAGGACAGGGGTGACAGCTTTCTTT. The chain has TRBV28 and TRBJ1-1, with 9 bases fitting TRBD1. This CDR3 is built from 14 residues. CDR1 and CDR2 (germline): MDHEN, SYDVKM. Germline trimming cut 5 bases from V and 10 bases from J; bases unmatched to any gene: 11.

The chain combines TRBV7-9 with TRBJ2-3; D is unclear. CDR3 length equals 11 residues. The V gene lost 5 bases and the J gene lost 9 bases, with 9 bases spanning the gap. Germline values: CDR1 SEHNR, CDR2 FQNEAQ (reference sequence). This chain's CDR3 is CASSPLDTQYF. CDR3 coding DNA: TGTGCCAGCAGCCCCCTGGACACGCAGTATTTT.

The genes are TRBV7-9 and TRBJ2-1; 10 bases fit TRBD2. With 6 bases clipped from V and 10 bases from J, the junction kept 9 bases outside the gene matches. Per germline, CDR1 SEHNR and CDR2 FQNEAQ (reference sequence). This CDR3 contains 14 residues. The CDR3 region has the DNA TGTGCCAGCAGGGGTAGCGGGAGGCGTGTGGAGCAGTTCTTC. Residues: CASRGSGRRVEQFF.

The chain has TRBV5-1 and TRBJ1-2, with unresolved D. The germline gives CDR1 SGHRS, CDR2 YFSETQ. CDR3 length equals 13 residues. Trimming shortened V by 3 bases and J by 3 bases, and 9 bases separated the two germline ends. CDR3 nucleotide sequence: TGCGCCAGCAGCTCAGCCTCGGACTATGGCTACACCTTC. Translation: CASSSASDYGYTF.

The chain combines TRBV18 with TRBJ2-1; 8 positions agree with TRBD2. Germline CDR1 reads KGHSH; CDR2 reads LQKENI. The J segment lost 6 bases and the V segment lost 3 bases, leaving 22 bases of the junction unmatched. The CDR3 length is 20 residues. The CDR3: CASSPPSRQVGLVKGNEQFF. CDR3 bases: TGTGCCAGCTCACCGCCCTCGCGACAGGTGGGACTAGTGAAAGGCAATGAGCAGTTCTTC.

V usage is TRBV7-9 and J usage is TRBJ2-7; 10 bases map to TRBD2. V shed 1 base and J 4 bases; nucleotides not matched to a gene: 7. Germline-derived CDR1 and CDR2 are SEHNR and FQNEAQ (reference sequence). The CDR3 has 16 residues. In DNA form, the CDR3 reads TGTGCCAGCAGCTTAGGCCCTAGCGGGAGTAGGTACGAGCAGTACTTC. Its protein is CASSLGPSGSRYEQYF.

This sequence joins TRBV7-9 and TRBJ2-3, with 10 positions matching TRBD1. The J segment lost 1 base and the V segment lost 2 bases, leaving 6 bases of the junction unmatched. Germline-derived CDR1 and CDR2 are SEHNR and FQNEAQ (reference sequence). The CDR3 extends over 17 amino acids. This CDR3 is CASSLPGQGIGTDTQYF. CDR3 DNA sequence: TGTGCCAGCAGCTTACCGGGACAGGGGATAGGCACAGATACGCAGTATTTT.

The V call is TRBV5-1, the J call TRBJ1-1; maybe TRBD1 (6 bases). The CDR3 covers 16 residues. The germline V gene encodes CDR1 SGHRS and CDR2 YFSETQ. The V gene lost 4 bases and the J gene lost 2 bases, with 18 bases spanning the gap. CDR3: CASSPRGDTRNTEAFF. CDR3 DNA sequence: TGCGCCAGCAGCCCGAGGGGGGACACGAGAAACACTGAAGCTTTCTTT. The complete variable domain, with remaining parts taken from reference TRBV5-1 and TRBJ1-1, reads KAGVTQTPRYLIKTRGQQVTLSCSPISGHRSVSWYQQTPGQGLQFLFEYFSETQRNKGNFPGRFSGRQFSNSRSEMNVSTLELGDSALYLCASSPRGDTRNTEAFFGQGTRLTVV.

Notes on this clone: The sample contains more than one DNA sequence encoding this CDR3. The genes are TRBV9 and TRBJ2-7, with D perhaps matching TRBD2 (5 bases). CDR3 length equals 12 residues. CDR1 SGDLS and CDR2 YYNGEE come from the germline V gene. Trimming took 3 bases from V and 6 from J, leaving 10 bases between them. Here the CDR3 DNA reads TGTGCCAGCAGCGGGGGAGTAGGCGAGCAGTACTTC. This codes for CASSGGVGEQYF.

J is TRBJ1-2 and V is TRBV7-8; 8 positions agree with TRBD1. The junction had 10 bases not matched to a gene; V was cut back by 5 bases and J by 5 bases. CDR3 length equals 15 residues. CDR1 is SGHVS and CDR2 is FQNEAQ in the germline V gene. CDR3: CASSIGQGSWYGYTF. DNA for the CDR3: TGTGCCAGCAGCATTGGACAGGGATCGTGGTATGGCTACACCTTC.

A note on this clone: The sample has other DNA sequences that encode this CDR3 too. V is TRBV6-6 and J is TRBJ2-5; D gene unclear. CDR3 length: 10 residues. Per the germline V gene, CDR1 is MNHNY and CDR2 is SVGAGI (reference sequence). Trimming took 5 bases from V and 5 from J, leaving 3 bases between them. The CDR3 loop reads CASSGETQYF. The CDR3 nucleotides are TGTGCCAGCAGTGGGGAGACCCAGTACTTC.

This rearrangement joins TRBV30 to TRBJ1-3; D is undetermined. Looked up from germline, CDR1 is GTSNPN and CDR2 is SVGIG (reference sequence). The CDR3 is 17 amino acids. V was clipped by 2 bases and J by 4 bases, with 21 bases between them. This CDR3 is CAWSSPVGRLGGNTIYF. The CDR3 nucleotides read TGTGCCTGGAGTTCTCCGGTTGGGAGATTGGGAGGAAACACCATATATTTT.

The rearrangement uses TRBV19 and TRBJ2-1; 9 nucleotides align to TRBD2. Germline CDR1 and CDR2: LNHDA and SQIVND (reference sequence). The J segment lost 2 bases and the V segment lost 1 base, leaving 3 bases of the junction unmatched. There are 16 residues in the CDR3. The CDR3 sequence is CASSIGAGGTYNEQFF. DNA for the CDR3: TGTGCCAGTAGTATAGGAGCGGGAGGCACCTACAATGAGCAGTTCTTC. Looking up the rest from reference TRBV19 and TRBJ2-1 gives the full variable domain: DGGITQSPKYLFRKEGQNVTLSCEQNLNHDAMYWYRQDPGQGLRLIYYSQIVNDFQKGDIAEGYSVSREKKESFPLTVTSAQKNPTAFYLCASSIGAGGTYNEQFFGPGTRLTVL.

V gene TRBV30 combines with J gene TRBJ2-7; D possibly corresponds to TRBD2 (6 bases). V was clipped by 4 bases and J by 0 bases, with 19 bases between them. CDR1 and CDR2 from the germline V gene are GTSNPN and SVGIG (reference sequence). This CDR3 has 16 residues. In DNA form, the CDR3 reads TGTGCCTGGACCCGCCCGGGACTCGGTAGCTCCTACGAGCAGTACTTC. Amino acid sequence: CAWTRPGLGSSYEQYF.

V gene TRBV5-6 combines with J gene TRBJ2-2; D remains unclear. This CDR3 has 14 residues. Germline assignment: CDR1 SGHDT and CDR2 YYEEEE. The V gene lost 2 bases and the J gene lost 2 bases, with 7 bases spanning the gap. The DNA for the CDR3 is TGTGCCAGCAGCTTCGCCAGAAACACCGGGGAGCTGTTTTTT. Protein product: CASSFARNTGELFF.

In regard to this clone: The sample carries other DNA sequences with the same CDR3. V usage is TRBV7-9 and J usage is TRBJ1-2; no clear D. This CDR3 comprises 12 residues. Germline-derived CDR1 and CDR2 are SEHNR and FQNEAQ (reference sequence). V lost 4 bases and J lost 3, with 6 bases in between. CDR3 region: CASSSLYYGYTF. The DNA for the CDR3 is TGTGCCAGCAGCTCGCTCTACTATGGCTACACCTTC.

The rearrangement uses TRBV10-3 and TRBJ2-7, with 9 bases aligning to TRBD1. This CDR3 is 12 amino acids long. Germline assignment: CDR1 ENHRY and CDR2 SYGVKD. V was clipped by 9 bases and J by 6 bases; unmatched bases: 6. The CDR3 DNA sequence: TGTGCCATAGGACAGGGGATGGCCGAGCAGTACTTC. Its translation is CAIGQGMAEQYF.

Worth noting for this clone: Other DNA sequences in the same sample also yield this CDR3. The chain uses TRBV7-9 and TRBJ2-7, with D uncertain. Trimming pared 5 bases from V and 2 bases from J, leaving 7 bases between. Per germline, CDR1 SEHNR and CDR2 FQNEAQ (reference sequence). This CDR3 is 12 amino acids long. The CDR3 is CASSLDPYEQYF. The CDR3 DNA follows: TGTGCCAGCAGCCTGGACCCCTACGAGCAGTACTTC.